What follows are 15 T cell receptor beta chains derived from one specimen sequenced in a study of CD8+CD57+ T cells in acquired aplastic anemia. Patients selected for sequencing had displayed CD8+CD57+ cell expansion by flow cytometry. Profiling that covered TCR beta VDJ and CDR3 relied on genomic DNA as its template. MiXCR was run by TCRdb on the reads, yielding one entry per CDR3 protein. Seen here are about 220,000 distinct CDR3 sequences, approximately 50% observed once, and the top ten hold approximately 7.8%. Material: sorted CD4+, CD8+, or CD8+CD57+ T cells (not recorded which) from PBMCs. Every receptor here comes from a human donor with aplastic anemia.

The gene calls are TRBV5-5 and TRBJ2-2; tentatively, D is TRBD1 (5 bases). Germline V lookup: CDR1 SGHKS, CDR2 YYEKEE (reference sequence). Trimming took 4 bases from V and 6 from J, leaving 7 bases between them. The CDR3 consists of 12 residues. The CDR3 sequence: CASSPGPGELFF. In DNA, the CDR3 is TGTGCCAGCAGCCCAGGGCCCGGGGAGCTGTTTTTT.

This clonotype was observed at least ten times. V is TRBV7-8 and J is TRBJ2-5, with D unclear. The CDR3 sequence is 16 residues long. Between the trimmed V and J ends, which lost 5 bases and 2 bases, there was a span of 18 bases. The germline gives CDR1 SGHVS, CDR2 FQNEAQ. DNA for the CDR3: TGTGCCAGCAGCCAAAGACAACGGATGAAACAAGAGACCCAGTACTTC. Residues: CASSQRQRMKQETQYF.

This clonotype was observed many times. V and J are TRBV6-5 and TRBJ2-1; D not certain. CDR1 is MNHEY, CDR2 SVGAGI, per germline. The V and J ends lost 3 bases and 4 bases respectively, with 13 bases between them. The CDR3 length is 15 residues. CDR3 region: CASSYGPTQYNEQFF. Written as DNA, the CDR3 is TGTGCCAGCAGTTATGGTCCTACCCAGTACAATGAGCAGTTCTTC.

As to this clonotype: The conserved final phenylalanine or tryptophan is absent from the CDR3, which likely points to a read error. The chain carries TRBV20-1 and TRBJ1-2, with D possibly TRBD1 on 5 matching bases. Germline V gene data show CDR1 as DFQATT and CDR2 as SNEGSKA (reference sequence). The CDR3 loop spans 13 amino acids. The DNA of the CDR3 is TGCAGCGCTAGAGATCAAGGGGCTGATGGCTACACCATC. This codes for CSARDQGADGYTI.

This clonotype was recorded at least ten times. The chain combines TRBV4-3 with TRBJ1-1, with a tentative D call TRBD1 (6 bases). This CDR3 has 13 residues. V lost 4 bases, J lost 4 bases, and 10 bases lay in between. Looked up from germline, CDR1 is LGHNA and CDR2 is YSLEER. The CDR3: CASSLGQFTEAFF. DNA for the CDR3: TGCGCCAGCAGCCTTGGACAGTTCACTGAAGCTTTCTTT.

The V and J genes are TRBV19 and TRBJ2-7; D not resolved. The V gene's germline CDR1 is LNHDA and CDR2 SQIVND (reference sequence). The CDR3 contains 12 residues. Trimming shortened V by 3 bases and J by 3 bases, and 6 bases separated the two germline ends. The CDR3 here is CASSIEVYEQYF. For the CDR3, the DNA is TGTGCCAGTAGTATTGAAGTCTACGAGCAGTACTTC.

The CDR3 DNA follows: TGTGCCACCAGCAGAGCCGGGACTGGGGCCAACGTCCTGACTTTC. This codes for CATSRAGTGANVLTF. This chain connects TRBV15 to TRBJ2-6; a weak D match, TRBD2 (5 bases). Trimming took off 1 base at V and 2 bases at J, with 6 bases between the two ends. Germline CDR1 reads LNHNV; CDR2 reads YYDKDF (reference sequence). CDR3 size: 15 residues.

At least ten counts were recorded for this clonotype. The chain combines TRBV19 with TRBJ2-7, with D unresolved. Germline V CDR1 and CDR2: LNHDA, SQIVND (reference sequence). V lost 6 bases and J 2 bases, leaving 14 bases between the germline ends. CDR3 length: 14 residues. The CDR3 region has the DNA TGTGCCAGTAGACAGCCCAGGCGCCCCTACGAGCAGTACTTC. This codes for CASRQPRRPYEQYF.

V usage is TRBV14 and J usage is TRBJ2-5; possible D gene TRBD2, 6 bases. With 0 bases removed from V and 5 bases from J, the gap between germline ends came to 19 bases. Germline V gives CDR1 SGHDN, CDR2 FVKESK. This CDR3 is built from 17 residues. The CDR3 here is CASSQEMRLVIYETQYF. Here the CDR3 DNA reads TGTGCCAGCAGCCAAGAGATGCGACTAGTTATTTACGAGACCCAGTACTTC.

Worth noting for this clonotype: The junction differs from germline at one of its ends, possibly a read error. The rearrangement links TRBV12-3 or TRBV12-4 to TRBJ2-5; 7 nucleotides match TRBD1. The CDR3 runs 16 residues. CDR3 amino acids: CASSPTQGLGQETQCF. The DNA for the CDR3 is TGTGCCAGCAGTCCAACACAGGGGTTGGGTCAAGAGACCCAGTGCTTC.

This CDR3 reads CSASGLDAYEQYF. As DNA, the CDR3 is TGCAGTGCCTCGGGACTAGACGCTTACGAGCAGTACTTC. The chain recombines TRBV20-1 with TRBJ2-7; 8 bases fit TRBD2. The CDR3 has 13 residues. J lost 4 bases, V lost 6 bases, and 8 bases had no gene match. CDR1 DFQATT and CDR2 SNEGSKA come from the germline V gene (reference sequence).

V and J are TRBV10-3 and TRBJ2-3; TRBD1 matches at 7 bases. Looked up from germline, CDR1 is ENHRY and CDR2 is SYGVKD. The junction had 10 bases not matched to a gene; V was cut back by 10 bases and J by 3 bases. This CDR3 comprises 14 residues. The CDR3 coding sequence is TGTGCCAGCGCCTCCGGGACAGCGACAGATACGCAGTATTTT. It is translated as CASASGTATDTQYF.

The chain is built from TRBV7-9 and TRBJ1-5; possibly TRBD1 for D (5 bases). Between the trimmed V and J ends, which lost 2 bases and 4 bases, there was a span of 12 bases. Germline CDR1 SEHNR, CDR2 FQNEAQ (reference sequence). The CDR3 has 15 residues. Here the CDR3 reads CASSLSHGGNQPQHF. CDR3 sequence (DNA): TGTGCCAGCAGCTTAAGTCATGGGGGTAATCAGCCCCAGCATTTT.

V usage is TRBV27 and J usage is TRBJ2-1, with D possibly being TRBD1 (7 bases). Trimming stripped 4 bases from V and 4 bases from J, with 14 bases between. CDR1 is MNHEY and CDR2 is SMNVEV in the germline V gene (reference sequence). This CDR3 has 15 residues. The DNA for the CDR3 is TGTGCCAGCAGTTCCCCAGGGGGGCCATACAATGAGCAGTTCTTC. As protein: CASSSPGGPYNEQFF.

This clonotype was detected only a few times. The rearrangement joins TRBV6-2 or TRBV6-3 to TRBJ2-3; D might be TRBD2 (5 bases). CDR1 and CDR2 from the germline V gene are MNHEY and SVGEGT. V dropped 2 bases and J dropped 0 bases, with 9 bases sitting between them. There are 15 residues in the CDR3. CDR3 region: CASSYEAESTDTQYF. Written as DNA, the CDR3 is TGTGCCAGCAGTTACGAAGCGGAGAGCACAGATACGCAGTATTTT.